This TCR beta chain derives from a study of blood T cell repertoires in COVID-19. Study details: COVID-19 samples collected from the United States, Italy and Spain covered acute and convalescent phases. The cDNA or gDNA used as material had been derived from T cells, B-cell-depleted T cells, or PBMCs.

The V end was cut by 3 bases, the J end by 5 bases, with 11 bases between. Germline V gene sequence: CDR1 LNHDA, CDR2 SQIVND (reference sequence). This CDR3 comprises 13 residues. In the authors' methods: Estimation of nucleated cell counts relied on the amplification of reference gene primers. The table came from immunoSEQ multiplex PCR; TCRdb's copy has only in-frame clones and leaves some out. V and J calls and clone size come straight from that table; D and trimming were deduced from the DNA. Here the sample spans roughly 8,500 clones, about 86% being singletons. This sequence joins TRBV19 and TRBJ2-7; D is perhaps TRBD1 (5 bases). The material sequenced was peripheral blood. This TCR was recovered from a woman aged 50 to 65 with active or convalescent COVID-19. Written as DNA, the CDR3 is TGTGCCAGTAGTATCTTATTAGGGGACGAGCAGTACTTC. Amino acid sequence: CASSILLGDEQYF.